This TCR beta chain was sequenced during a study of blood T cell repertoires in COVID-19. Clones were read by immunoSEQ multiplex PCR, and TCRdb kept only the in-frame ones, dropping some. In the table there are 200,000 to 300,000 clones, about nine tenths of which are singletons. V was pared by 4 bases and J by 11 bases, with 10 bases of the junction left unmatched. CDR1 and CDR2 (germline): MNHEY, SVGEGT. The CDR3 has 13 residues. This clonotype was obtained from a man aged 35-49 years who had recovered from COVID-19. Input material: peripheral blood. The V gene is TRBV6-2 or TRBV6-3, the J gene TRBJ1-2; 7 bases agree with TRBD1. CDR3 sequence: CASSSDRSLSYTF. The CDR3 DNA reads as TGTGCCAGCAGTTCGGACAGGAGCCTTTCGTACACCTTC.